The clone carrying this TCR beta chain was seen only a few times. Its antigen is undetermined. Isolated RNA was reverse transcribed in full, so expressed TCRB transcripts were sequenced. The table came from immunoSEQ multiplex PCR; TCRdb's copy has only in-frame clones and leaves some out. The sample holds under 500,000 clones, approximately 31% seen once. The data originate from a study of beta chain features in type 1 diabetes. Study results and caveats: Significant though moderate, a shortening of TCRB CDR3s appeared in all four CD4+ subsets of Type 1 diabetes patients.

The germline gives CDR1 ENHRY, CDR2 SYGVKD. This CDR3 spans 12 amino acids. With 2 bases removed from V and 9 bases from J, the gap between germline ends came to 10 bases. This sequence originates from a man aged 18 to 29 in good health. Sequenced material: naive CD4+ T cells from blood. The chain uses TRBV10-3 and TRBJ2-5; D may be TRBD1 (6 bases). Here the CDR3 DNA reads TGTGCCATCAGTGAGCTTGAGGGGGCCCAGTACTTC. It encodes CAISELEGAQYF.